Listed below are T cell receptor beta chains from one sample, sequenced in a study of T cell repertoires in cytomegalovirus infection. Each CDR3 protein is one row after TCRdb ran MiXCR on the reads. The profile covers 350,000 to 400,000 distinct CDR3 sequences, with around a third appearing a single time and 13% taken by the ten largest. No antigens are known for them. The material sequenced was cultured PBMCs, taken from culture after CMV antigen stimulation. The receptors shown here come from a human donor in good health (CMV status not recorded). Some clones in this sample may be carry-over from other donors' samples. The CDR3 runs from the conserved cysteine through the conserved F or W. D genes are given only for firm matches. Clone size is shown for a subset of rows, as once, few, many or a class of expanded clone.

v_call: TRBV29-1
j_call: TRBJ1-2
d_call: TRBD1
clone_size: -
cdr3_aa: CSVQPGTANYGYTF
cdr3_nt: TGCAGCGTACAACCCGGGACAGCTAACTATGGCTACACCTTC

v_call: TRBV10-2
j_call: TRBJ2-1
d_call: -
clone_size: -
cdr3_aa: CASSENIYNEQFF
cdr3_nt: TGCGCCAGCAGTGAGAACATCTACAATGAGCAGTTCTTC

v_call: TRBV20-1
j_call: TRBJ2-1
d_call: -
clone_size: many
cdr3_aa: CSATTQASYNEQFF
cdr3_nt: TGCAGTGCCACAACTCAGGCCTCATACAATGAGCAGTTCTTC

v_call: TRBV12-3/TRBV12-4
j_call: TRBJ2-1
d_call: -
clone_size: -
cdr3_aa: CASSPLYDGSNEQFF
cdr3_nt: TGTGCCAGCAGTCCCCTATACGACGGTAGCAATGAGCAGTTCTTC

v_call: TRBV11-2
j_call: TRBJ1-4
d_call: -
clone_size: -
cdr3_aa: CASSSGLRTNEKLFF
cdr3_nt: TGTGCCAGCAGCTCGGGGCTCCGAACTAATGAAAAACTGTTTTTT

v_call: TRBV6-2/TRBV6-3
j_call: TRBJ2-4
d_call: -
clone_size: many
cdr3_aa: CASRGDKGGNIQYF
cdr3_nt: TGTGCCAGCCGGGGGGACAAAGGGGGAAACATTCAGTACTTC

v_call: TRBV7-6
j_call: TRBJ1-3
d_call: -
clone_size: -
cdr3_aa: CASSLDQSSGNTIYF
cdr3_nt: TGTGCCAGCAGCTTAGATCAAAGCTCTGGAAACACCATATATTTT

v_call: TRBV7-2
j_call: TRBJ2-5
d_call: -
clone_size: few
cdr3_aa: CASSLNGPPETQYF
cdr3_nt: TGTGCCAGCAGCCTGAATGGGCCCCCGGAGACCCAGTACTTC

v_call: TRBV11-2
j_call: TRBJ1-1
d_call: TRBD1
clone_size: few
cdr3_aa: CASSTGQIEAFF
cdr3_nt: TGTGCCAGCAGCACGGGACAGATTGAAGCTTTCTTT

v_call: TRBV6-2/TRBV6-3
j_call: TRBJ2-1
d_call: TRBD2
clone_size: many
cdr3_aa: CATKNSGRPEQFF
cdr3_nt: TGTGCCACCAAAAATAGCGGGAGGCCTGAGCAGTTCTTC

v_call: TRBV7-9
j_call: TRBJ2-5
d_call: TRBD2
clone_size: -
cdr3_aa: CASSSSSSGKGAQYF
cdr3_nt: TGTGCCAGCAGCTCGTCTTCTAGCGGGAAGGGGGCCCAGTACTTC

v_call: TRBV12-3/TRBV12-4
j_call: TRBJ2-5
d_call: -
clone_size: -
cdr3_aa: CASSRAIKETQYF
cdr3_nt: TGTGCCAGCAGTAGAGCGATTAAGGAGACCCAGTACTTC

v_call: TRBV28
j_call: TRBJ2-3
d_call: -
clone_size: -
cdr3_aa: CASSHTASFMGVTDTQYF
cdr3_nt: TGTGCCAGCAGCCACACCGCTTCCTTTATGGGAGTTACAGATACGCAGTATTTT

v_call: TRBV11-2
j_call: TRBJ1-2
d_call: TRBD1
clone_size: -
cdr3_aa: CASSFSPDRTLGGYTF
cdr3_nt: TGTGCCAGCAGCTTCAGCCCGGACAGGACCTTAGGGGGCTACACCTTC

v_call: TRBV7-3
j_call: TRBJ2-3
d_call: -
clone_size: -
cdr3_aa: CATAALGTDTQYF
cdr3_nt: TGTGCCACAGCAGCGCTGGGGACAGATACGCAGTATTTT

v_call: TRBV7-2
j_call: TRBJ2-7
d_call: TRBD2
clone_size: -
cdr3_aa: CASSRAGSGSYEQYF
cdr3_nt: TGTGCCAGCAGCCGGGCCGGTAGCGGGAGCTACGAGCAGTACTTC

v_call: TRBV6-5
j_call: TRBJ1-5
d_call: -
clone_size: -
cdr3_aa: CASSYGGYSNQPQHF
cdr3_nt: TGTGCCAGCAGTTACGGAGGTTATAGCAATCAGCCCCAGCATTTT

v_call: TRBV6-6
j_call: TRBJ1-2
d_call: -
clone_size: -
cdr3_aa: CASSSPAGGYTF
cdr3_nt: TGTGCCAGCAGTTCCCCGGCTGGAGGCTACACCTTC